The 27 T cell receptor beta chains below were found in one sample sequenced in a study of T-cell reconstitution after alpha-beta-depleted transplantation in children. Unique molecular identifiers were built into the TCRbeta library. TCRdb re-analysed the PCR reads in MiXCR, keeping a single row per CDR3 protein. In the table there are some 520,000 distinct CDR3 sequences, less than 35% of which are singletons. The material sequenced was PBMCs from the stem cell graft donor, taken from the stem cell graft. The receptors here all came from a human donor who donated a stem cell graft to a child with aplastic anemia.

The chain has TRBV25-1 and TRBJ1-1; no definite D call. Trimming took 6 bases from V and 3 from J, leaving 14 bases between them. CDR1 is MGHDK and CDR2 is SYGVNS in the germline V gene. CDR3 length: 14 amino acids. CDR3 residues: CASRPFGEDTEAFF. The CDR3 coding sequence is TGTGCCAGCAGACCGTTTGGGGAGGACACTGAAGCTTTCTTT.

A few counts support this clonotype. The chain uses TRBV12-3 or TRBV12-4 and TRBJ1-1; 9 bases are shared with TRBD1. With 6 bases clipped from V and 5 bases from J, the junction kept 7 bases outside the gene matches. The CDR3 is made up of 14 amino acids. CDR3 region: CASSPTGGGTEAFF. The CDR3 DNA reads TGTGCCAGCAGCCCGACAGGGGGTGGTACTGAAGCTTTCTTT.

V gene TRBV6-5 combines with J gene TRBJ1-1, with D hard to call. This CDR3 region has 13 residues. The germline CDR1 and CDR2 sequences are MNHEY and SVGAGI. Trimming removed 2 bases from V and 1 base from J, with 5 bases in between. The CDR3 DNA sequence: TGTGCCAGCAGTTACACAGAGAACACTGAAGCTTTCTTT. Its protein is CASSYTENTEAFF.

The chain couples TRBV20-1 to TRBJ2-1; D unresolved. Trimming left V 3 bases short and J 10 bases short, with 16 bases between. Germline V gives CDR1 DFQATT, CDR2 SNEGSKA (reference sequence). CDR3 length: 13 residues. Here the CDR3 reads CSARDFQNYEQFF. CDR3 DNA: TGCAGTGCTAGGGATTTTCAGAATTACGAGCAGTTCTTC.

V is TRBV28 and J is TRBJ2-5; possibly TRBD2 for D (6 bases). Trimming took 7 bases from V and 3 from J, leaving 12 bases between them. The CDR3 sequence is 13 residues long. The germline gives CDR1 MDHEN, CDR2 SYDVKM. The CDR3 DNA follows: TGTGCCAGCACCCCCGGACTAAAAGAGACCCAGTACTTC. It translates to CASTPGLKETQYF. The whole variable domain, remainder taken from reference TRBV28 and TRBJ2-5, is DVKVTQSSRYLVKRTGEKVFLECVQDMDHENMFWYRQDPGLGLRLIYFSYDVKMKEKGDIPEGYSVSREKKERFSLILESASTNQTSMYLCASTPGLKETQYFGPGTRLLVL.

V usage is TRBV20-1 and J usage is TRBJ1-1; D is perhaps TRBD1 (6 bases). CDR1 DFQATT and CDR2 SNEGSKA come from the germline V gene (reference sequence). The CDR3 spans 19 residues. Trimming shortened V by 3 bases and J by 1 base, and 27 bases separated the two germline ends. CDR3 DNA sequence: TGCAGTGCTAGGGATTCTTGGCGAGGGGGACGGGCCGGGAACACTGAAGCTTTCTTT. Translating it yields CSARDSWRGGRAGNTEAFF.

This chain joins TRBV5-6 and TRBJ1-6; 8 positions agree with TRBD1. Germline CDR1 and CDR2: SGHDT and YYEEEE. V was clipped by 3 bases and J by 2 bases; unmatched bases: 4. CDR3 length: 16 amino acids. The CDR3 region is CASSSGGTPYNSPLHF. The CDR3 nucleotides are TGTGCCAGCAGCTCAGGGGGCACCCCCTATAATTCACCCCTCCACTTT.

This sequence joins TRBV28 and TRBJ1-2, with TRBD1 matching over 7 bases. With 4 bases clipped from V and 3 bases from J, the junction kept 5 bases outside the gene matches. The CDR3 runs to 14 residues. Germline CDR1 reads MDHEN; CDR2 reads SYDVKM. The CDR3 here is CASSSLQGHYGYTF. CDR3 bases: TGTGCCAGCAGTTCACTACAGGGGCACTATGGCTACACCTTC.

This clonotype occurred once. The genes are TRBV7-8 and TRBJ1-5, with a possible D match to TRBD1 (6 bases). V gave up 5 bases and J gave up 5 bases, with 16 bases separating them. The germline V gene encodes CDR1 SGHVS and CDR2 FQNEAQ. CDR3 length: 15 amino acids. This chain's CDR3 is CASSLGRGAHQPQHF. CDR3 DNA sequence: TGTGCCAGCAGCCTGGGACGGGGGGCGCATCAGCCCCAGCATTTT.

This clonotype was counted only a few times. V gene TRBV5-1 combines with J gene TRBJ2-1; 13 nucleotides line up with TRBD2. This CDR3 spans 16 amino acids. Germline trimming cut 0 bases from V and 8 bases from J; bases unmatched to any gene: 5. Germline V gene data show CDR1 as SGHRS and CDR2 as YFSETQ. CDR3: CASSLETGTSGDEQFF. CDR3 in DNA: TGCGCCAGCAGCTTGGAGACAGGGACTAGCGGGGATGAGCAGTTCTTC. Based on the CDR3 plus reference TRBV5-1 and TRBJ2-1, the full variable domain is KAGVTQTPRYLIKTRGQQVTLSCSPISGHRSVSWYQQTPGQGLQFLFEYFSETQRNKGNFPGRFSGRQFSNSRSEMNVSTLELGDSALYLCASSLETGTSGDEQFFGPGTRLTVL.

The chain links TRBV18 to TRBJ1-2, with unresolved D. From germline, CDR1 is KGHSH and CDR2 LQKENI. The CDR3 has 11 residues. V lost 2 bases to trimming and J lost 5 bases, with 3 bases between them. For the CDR3, the DNA is TGTGCCAGCTCACCAGAATATGGCTACACCTTC. Translated, it gives CASSPEYGYTF. Full variable domain (rest looked up from reference TRBV18 and TRBJ1-2): NAGVMQNPRHLVRRRGQEARLRCSPMKGHSHVYWYRQLPEEGLKFMVYLQKENIIDESGMPKERFSAEFPKEGPSILRIQQVVRGDSAAYFCASSPEYGYTFGSGTRLTVV.

The rearrangement joins TRBV3-1 to TRBJ2-2, with D uncertain. The CDR3 is made up of 14 amino acids. V was cut by 3 bases and J by 4 bases, with 9 bases left in between. Germline assignment: CDR1 LGHDT and CDR2 YNNKEL (reference sequence). The CDR3 bases are TGTGCCAGCAGCCAGATGGCCGCCACCGGGGAGCTGTTTTTT. As protein: CASSQMAATGELFF.

The V gene is TRBV19, the J gene TRBJ1-1; D remains unclear. The CDR3 contains 15 residues. Germline CDR1 is LNHDA and CDR2 is SQIVND (reference sequence). V was clipped by 2 bases and J by 4 bases, with 14 bases between them. The CDR3 coding sequence is TGTGCCAGTAGTATAATAGCCACCTCGATCACTGAAGCTTTCTTT. As protein: CASSIIATSITEAFF.

V is TRBV7-2 and J is TRBJ2-1, with 7 positions matching TRBD2. The V segment lost 1 base and the J segment 7 bases; nucleotides outside the gene matches: 10. Germline values: CDR1 SGHTA, CDR2 FQGNSA. The CDR3 spans 16 residues. DNA for the CDR3: TGTGCCAGCAGCTTAGTTTTGAGCCTCGGGGGGAATGAGCAGTTCTTC. This translates into CASSLVLSLGGNEQFF.

The V gene is TRBV28, the J gene TRBJ2-5; 12 bases agree with TRBD2. CDR3 length: 17 amino acids. J was trimmed by 3 bases and V by 5 bases; bases with no gene match: 10. Per germline, CDR1 MDHEN and CDR2 SYDVKM. Here the CDR3 reads CASSPRLAGVTEETQYF. CDR3 in DNA: TGTGCCAGCAGTCCCAGACTAGCGGGAGTAACAGAAGAGACCCAGTACTTC.

The rearrangement uses TRBV10-3 and TRBJ2-2; 11 bases line up with TRBD2. The J segment lost 4 bases and the V segment lost 10 bases, leaving 8 bases of the junction unmatched. CDR1 ENHRY and CDR2 SYGVKD come from the germline V gene. The CDR3 is made up of 15 amino acids. The CDR3 DNA follows: TGTGCCACCGATAGCGGGAGGGCCGTCACCGGGGAGCTGTTTTTT. Translating gives CATDSGRAVTGELFF.

This clonotype was counted between two and nine times. The chain couples TRBV12-3 or TRBV12-4 to TRBJ2-2; TRBD2 matches 13 bases. The CDR3 is 17 residues long. Trimming cost V 6 bases and J 4 bases; bases outside gene matches: 8. This CDR3 reads CASRRTSGSAGTGELFF. Written as DNA, the CDR3 is TGTGCCAGCAGACGGACTAGCGGGAGCGCTGGCACCGGGGAGCTGTTTTTT.

The chain recombines TRBV20-1 with TRBJ2-3; 11 bases align to TRBD2. CDR3 size: 15 residues. The junction had 1 base not matched to a gene; V was cut back by 2 bases and J by 0 bases. From germline, CDR1 is DFQATT and CDR2 SNEGSKA (reference sequence). The CDR3 sequence: CSARRTSGSTDTQYF. In DNA form, the CDR3 reads TGCAGTGCTAGACGGACTAGCGGGAGCACAGATACGCAGTATTTT.

This clonotype was seen a handful of times. This CDR3 reads CASSSPGGAYQETQYF. DNA for the CDR3: TGCGCCAGCAGCTCCCCTGGAGGAGCTTACCAAGAGACCCAGTACTTC. The chain links TRBV5-1 to TRBJ2-5, with a tentative D call TRBD2 (5 bases). The CDR3 totals 16 residues. The germline V gene encodes CDR1 SGHRS and CDR2 YFSETQ. Trimming cost V 3 bases and J 0 bases, with 15 bases left between them. Full variable domain (rest looked up from reference TRBV5-1 and TRBJ2-5): KAGVTQTPRYLIKTRGQQVTLSCSPISGHRSVSWYQQTPGQGLQFLFEYFSETQRNKGNFPGRFSGRQFSNSRSEMNVSTLELGDSALYLCASSSPGGAYQETQYFGPGTRLLVL.

V is TRBV10-3 and J is TRBJ2-2, with 10 bases lining up with TRBD1. CDR3 length equals 14 residues. V shed 6 bases, J shed 6 bases, and the junction held 4 bases outside the gene matches. CDR1 ENHRY and CDR2 SYGVKD come from the germline V gene. For the CDR3, the DNA is TGTGCCATCAGGAGACAGGGGGCATCCGGGGAGCTGTTTTTT. It specifies CAIRRQGASGELFF.

This clonotype was seen a handful of times. The V and J genes are TRBV7-2 and TRBJ1-1; tentative D call: TRBD1 (6 bases). This CDR3 is built from 16 residues. Per germline, CDR1 SGHTA and CDR2 FQGNSA. Trimming left V 4 bases short and J 4 bases short, with 19 bases between. CDR3 sequence (DNA): TGTGCCAGCAGCTCTGCGGGGGCGCAAGTTCTCACTGAAGCTTTCTTT. Translating it yields CASSSAGAQVLTEAFF.

The chain links TRBV5-1 to TRBJ1-3; 8 nucleotides match TRBD1. In germline, CDR1 is SGHRS, CDR2 YFSETQ. The CDR3 length is 15 residues. Trimming cost V 3 bases and J 7 bases; bases outside gene matches: 9. The CDR3 coding sequence is TGCGCCAGCAGCTCGCATGGACAGGGAAAGAACACCATATATTTT. This translates into CASSSHGQGKNTIYF.

This clonotype appeared a few times. The chain carries TRBV30 and TRBJ1-4; D uncertain. Trimming cost V 0 bases and J 0 bases, with 5 bases left between them. Germline CDR1 is GTSNPN and CDR2 is SVGIG (reference sequence). There are 14 residues in the CDR3. Here the CDR3 DNA reads TGTGCCTGGAGTGTAGGCGCAACTAATGAAAAACTGTTTTTT. Translation: CAWSVGATNEKLFF.

The genes are TRBV20-1 and TRBJ1-2, with 7 positions matching TRBD1. The CDR3 sequence is 15 residues long. Germline V gene data show CDR1 as DFQATT and CDR2 as SNEGSKA (reference sequence). The V and J ends lost 2 bases and 2 bases, in that order; junction bases with no gene match: 8. The CDR3 spells CSARPEGGRNYGYTF. As DNA, the CDR3 is TGCAGTGCTAGACCTGAAGGGGGCAGGAACTATGGCTACACCTTC.

The chain combines TRBV4-1 with TRBJ2-7, with D perhaps given as TRBD1 or TRBD2 (5 bases each). The V end lost 1 base, the J end lost 3 bases, and 13 bases lay between the germline ends. The CDR3 extends over 15 amino acids. Germline V gene lookup returns CDR1 MGHRA and CDR2 YSYEKL. The CDR3 loop reads CASSQGMGPFYEQYV. CDR3 DNA: TGCGCCAGCAGCCAAGGTATGGGACCCTTCTACGAGCAGTACGTC.

CDR3 nucleotide sequence: TGTGCCACCCAGCATCCTAGACAGGTCCGCAGCTCTGGAAACACCATATATTTT. It specifies CATQHPRQVRSSGNTIYF. This chain connects TRBV12-3 or TRBV12-4 to TRBJ1-3; perhaps TRBD1 as D (6 bases). Trimming removed 10 bases from V and 0 bases from J, with 25 bases in between. The CDR3 is 18 residues long.

This chain connects TRBV12-3 or TRBV12-4 to TRBJ1-1; D unclear. The ends were cut back, 8 bases at V and 0 bases at J, with 10 bases in the middle. The CDR3 sequence is 13 residues long. This CDR3 reads CASGPAMNTEAFF. DNA of the CDR3: TGTGCCAGCGGACCAGCAATGAACACTGAAGCTTTCTTT.